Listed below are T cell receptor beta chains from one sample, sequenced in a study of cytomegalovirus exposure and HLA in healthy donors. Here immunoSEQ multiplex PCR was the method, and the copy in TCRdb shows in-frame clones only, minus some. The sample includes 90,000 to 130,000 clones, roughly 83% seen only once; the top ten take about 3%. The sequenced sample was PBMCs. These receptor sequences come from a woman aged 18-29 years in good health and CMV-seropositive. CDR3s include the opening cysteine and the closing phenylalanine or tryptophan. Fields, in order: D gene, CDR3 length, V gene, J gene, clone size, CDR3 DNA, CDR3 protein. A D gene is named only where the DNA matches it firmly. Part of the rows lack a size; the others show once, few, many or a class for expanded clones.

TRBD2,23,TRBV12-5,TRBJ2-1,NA,TGTGCTAGTGCCCCCTTCGGGATATTGACTAGCGGGAGAGCTGGGAGCTCCTACAATGAGCAGTTCTTC,CASAPFGILTSGRAGSSYNEQFF
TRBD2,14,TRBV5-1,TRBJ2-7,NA,TGCGCCAGCAATAGCGGGAGCGGTATCTACGAGCAGTACTTC,CASNSGSGIYEQYF
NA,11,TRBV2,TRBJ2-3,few,TGTGCCAGCAGGTACCAGGATACGCAGTATTTT,CASRYQDTQYF
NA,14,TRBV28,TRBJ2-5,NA,TGTGCCAGCAGTTTACTGGGGCGGCAAGAGACCCAGTACTTC,CASSLLGRQETQYF
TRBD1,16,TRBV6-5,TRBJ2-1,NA,TGTGCCAGCAGTTACTTCTCCAGGGGGCGTAGTAAGGAGCAGTTCTTC,CASSYFSRGRSKEQFF
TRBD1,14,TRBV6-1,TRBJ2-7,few,TGTGCCAGCAAGAGGGGACAGGGGCAAGACGAGCAGTACTTC,CASKRGQGQDEQYF
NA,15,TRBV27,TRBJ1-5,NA,TGTGCCAGCAGTTTTGCGGGGGGTAGCAATCAGCCCCAGCATTTT,CASSFAGGSNQPQHF
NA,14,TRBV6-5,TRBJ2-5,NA,TGTGCCAGCAGTTACGCGGGGAACCAAGAGACCCAGTACTTC,CASSYAGNQETQYF
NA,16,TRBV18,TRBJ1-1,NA,TGTGCCAGCTTACAAACAGGGCCGGGCCTCGCCTTTGAAGCTTTCTTT,CASLQTGPGLAFEAFF
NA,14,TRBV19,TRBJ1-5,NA,TGTGCCAGTAGTATAGGAGGAGGGGAACAGCCCCAGCATTTT,CASSIGGGEQPQHF
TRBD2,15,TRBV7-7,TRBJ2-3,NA,TGTGCTAGCAGCTTAACCAGGGAGGGATCAGATACGCAGTATTTT,CASSLTREGSDTQYF
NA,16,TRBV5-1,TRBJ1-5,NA,TGCGCCTTCATGGGGCAGGTCAGATTCAGCAATCAGCCCCAGCATTTT,CAFMGQVRFSNQPQHF
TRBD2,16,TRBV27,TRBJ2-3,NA,TGTGCCAGCAGTCCCAGGGTAGCGGGAGCGATAGATACGCAGTATTTT,CASSPRVAGAIDTQYF
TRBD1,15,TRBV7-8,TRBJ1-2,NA,TGTGCCAGCAGCTTAGCGGCGGGACAGGGTGCAGGCTACACCTTC,CASSLAAGQGAGYTF
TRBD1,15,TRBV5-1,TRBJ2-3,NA,TGCGCCAGCAGCTTCCGCCAGGGGGCCACAGATACGCAGTATTTT,CASSFRQGATDTQYF
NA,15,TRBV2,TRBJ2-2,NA,TGTGCCAGCGGTGTGGGGGCTGGGAACACCGGGGAGCTGTTTTTT,CASGVGAGNTGELFF
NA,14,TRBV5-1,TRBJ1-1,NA,TGCGCCAGCAGCTTGTTGGGGGGGCCTGGCGAAGCTTTCTTT,CASSLLGGPGEAFF
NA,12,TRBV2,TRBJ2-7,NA,TGTGCCAGCAGTGTCCGGGTACACGAGCAGTACTTC,CASSVRVHEQYF
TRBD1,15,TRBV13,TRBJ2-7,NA,TGTGCCAGCAGCCCCCCCGGGACAGGGGCCTACGAGCAGTACTTC,CASSPPGTGAYEQYF
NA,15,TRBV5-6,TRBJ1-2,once,TGTGCCAGCAGCTTGGTTTGGTCAGGGCCCTATGGCTACACCTTC,CASSLVWSGPYGYTF
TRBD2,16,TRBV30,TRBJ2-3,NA,TGTGCCTGGAGTGGACGGGGACTAGCGGGGGGGGATACGCAGTATTTT,CAWSGRGLAGGDTQYF
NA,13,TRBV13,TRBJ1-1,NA,TGTGCCAGCAGCCCGGACAAGAACACTGAAGCTTTCTTT,CASSPDKNTEAFF
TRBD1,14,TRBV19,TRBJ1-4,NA,TGTGCCAGTAGAAGGACAGGGGGCCTTCGAAAACTGTTTTTT,CASRRTGGLRKLFF
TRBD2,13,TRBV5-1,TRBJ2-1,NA,TGCGCCAGCAGCTTGGAAGCGGCGGGAGACATGATCTTC,CASSLEAAGDMIF
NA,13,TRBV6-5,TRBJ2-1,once,TGTGCCAGCATCACGACAGGTATGGATGAGCAGTTCTTC,CASITTGMDEQFF
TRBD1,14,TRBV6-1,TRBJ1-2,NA,TGTGCCAGTCATGTAGGGGGACAGAACTATGGCTACACCTTC,CASHVGGQNYGYTF
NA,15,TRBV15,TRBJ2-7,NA,TGTGCCACCAGCAGATTGACAGTTCCCTCCTACGAGCAGTACTTC,CATSRLTVPSYEQYF
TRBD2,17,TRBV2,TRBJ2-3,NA,TGTGCCAGCAGTGTCTCCCTTCCGGGGGGAGGCACAGATACGCAGTATTTT,CASSVSLPGGGTDTQYF
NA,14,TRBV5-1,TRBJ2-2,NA,TGCGCCAGCAGCTTTGAGGGCAACACCGGGGAGCTGTTTTTT,CASSFEGNTGELFF
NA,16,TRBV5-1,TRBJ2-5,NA,TGCGCCAGCAGCCAGTCGGGAGAGGGGCCCAGTCTGACCCAGTACTTC,CASSQSGEGPSLTQYF
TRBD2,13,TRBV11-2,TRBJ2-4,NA,TGTGCCAGCAGCCTCGGACGGGGGGACATTCAGTACTTC,CASSLGRGDIQYF
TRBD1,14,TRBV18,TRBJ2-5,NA,TGTGCCAGCTCAGTGGGACAGGGGCAAGAGACCCAGTACTTC,CASSVGQGQETQYF
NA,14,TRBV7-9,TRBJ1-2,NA,TGTGCCAGCAGCTTAGAATCCAGGGGAGATGGCTACACCTTC,CASSLESRGDGYTF
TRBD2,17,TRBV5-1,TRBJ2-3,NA,TGCGCCAGCAGCTTGGTCCCTAGCGGGAGGGTTACAGATACGCAGTATTTT,CASSLVPSGRVTDTQYF
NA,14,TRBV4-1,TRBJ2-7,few,TGCGCCAGCAGCCCCTCCGCGAGTGCCTACGAGCAGTACTTC,CASSPSASAYEQYF
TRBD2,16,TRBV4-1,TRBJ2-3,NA,TGCGCCAGCAGCCAACAGGCGACTAGCGGGAGGAATACGCAGTATTTT,CASSQQATSGRNTQYF
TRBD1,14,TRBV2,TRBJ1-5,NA,TGTGCCAGCAGGGGAAGGGACAGGGCCAGAACCCAGCATTTT,CASRGRDRARTQHF
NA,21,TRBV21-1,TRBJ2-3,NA,TGTGCCAGCAGCAAATACGGACGGGGCGACCGTAGGACAGGGGTGGGAGATACGCAGTATTTT,CASSKYGRGDRRTGVGDTQYF
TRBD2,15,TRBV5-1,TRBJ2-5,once,TGCGCCAGCAGCTGGATGACTAGCGAAGAAGAGACCCAGTACTTC,CASSWMTSEEETQYF
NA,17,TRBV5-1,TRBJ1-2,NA,TGCGCCAGCAGCTTGAGCGATTCAGGGAGGGCTAACTATGGCTACACCTTC,CASSLSDSGRANYGYTF
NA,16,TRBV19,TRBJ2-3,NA,TGTGCCAGTAGTATGAGGGGGAAAGGGATCACAGATACGCAGTATTTT,CASSMRGKGITDTQYF
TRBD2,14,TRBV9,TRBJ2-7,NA,TGTGCCAGCAGCTTAGCGGGATTCACCTACGAGCAGTACTTC,CASSLAGFTYEQYF
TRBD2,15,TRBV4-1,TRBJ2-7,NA,TGCGCCAGCAGCCAAGGACTAGCGGATCCCTACGAGCAGTACTTC,CASSQGLADPYEQYF
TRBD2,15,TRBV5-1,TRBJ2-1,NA,TGCGCCAGCAGCTTACTAGCGAATGACTACAATGAGCAGTTCTTC,CASSLLANDYNEQFF
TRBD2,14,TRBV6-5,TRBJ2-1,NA,TGTGCCAGCAGTCTAGCGGGAGGTCGGGATGAGCAGTTCTTC,CASSLAGGRDEQFF